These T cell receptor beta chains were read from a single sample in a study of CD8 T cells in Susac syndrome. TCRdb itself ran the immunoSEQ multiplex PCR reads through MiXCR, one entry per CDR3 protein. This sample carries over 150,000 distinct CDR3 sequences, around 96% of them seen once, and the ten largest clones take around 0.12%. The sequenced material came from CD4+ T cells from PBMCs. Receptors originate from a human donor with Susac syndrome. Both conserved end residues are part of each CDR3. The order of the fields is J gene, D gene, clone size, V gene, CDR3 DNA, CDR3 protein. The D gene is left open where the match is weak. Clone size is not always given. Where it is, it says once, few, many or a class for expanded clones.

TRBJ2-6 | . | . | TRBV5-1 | TGCGCCAGCAGCCACACCGGCTCTGGGGCCAACGTCCTGACTTTC | CASSHTGSGANVLTF
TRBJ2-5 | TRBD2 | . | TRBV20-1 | TGCAGTGCTAGCCCTGGGACTAGCGGGGGTGGTCAATGGGCCCAGTACTTC | CSASPGTSGGGQWAQYF
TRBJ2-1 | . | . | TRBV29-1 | TGCAGCGTTCACGTCACCCTCAATGAGCAGTTCTTC | CSVHVTLNEQFF
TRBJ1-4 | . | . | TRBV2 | TGTGCCAGCGTAACAGGATTTAATGAAAAACTGTTTTTT | CASVTGFNEKLFF
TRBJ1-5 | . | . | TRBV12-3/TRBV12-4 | TGTGCCAGCAGTTTAATTGATCAGCCCCAGCATTTT | CASSLIDQPQHF
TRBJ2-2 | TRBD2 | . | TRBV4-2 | TGTGCCAGCAGCCAAGATAGCGGGAGAACCGGGGAGCTGTTTTTT | CASSQDSGRTGELFF
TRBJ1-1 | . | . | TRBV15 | TGTGCCACCAGCAGAGATCAAGGAGGGAACACTGAAGCTTTCTTT | CATSRDQGGNTEAFF
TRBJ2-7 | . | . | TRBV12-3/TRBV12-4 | TGTGCCAGCAGTTTAGATCGAACGAGCCACGAGCAGTACTTC | CASSLDRTSHEQYF
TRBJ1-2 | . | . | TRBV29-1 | TGCAGCGTAGCGCGGGACACCAATAACTATGGCTACACCTTC | CSVARDTNNYGYTF
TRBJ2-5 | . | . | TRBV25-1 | TGTGCCAGCAGTGAGCATTGGGAGACCCAGTACTTC | CASSEHWETQYF
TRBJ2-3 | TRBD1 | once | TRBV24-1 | TGTGCCACCAGTGTCAGGGGGCCCACAGATACGCAGTATTTT | CATSVRGPTDTQYF
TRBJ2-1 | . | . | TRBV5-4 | TGTGCCAGCAGCTTGGCGGGGGGCGGGAGCTCCTACAATGAGCAGTTCTTC | CASSLAGGGSSYNEQFF
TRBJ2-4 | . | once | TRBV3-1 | TGTGCCAGCAGCCAAGCCGGGACGCTTAAAAACATTCAGTACTTC | CASSQAGTLKNIQYF
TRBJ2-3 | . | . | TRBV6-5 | TGTGCCAGCAGTTACTCTAGGAGGGGGACTAGCACAGATACGCAGTATTTT | CASSYSRRGTSTDTQYF
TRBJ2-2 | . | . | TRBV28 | TGTGCCAGCAGTTTACTGGGCCCCGGGGAGCTGTTTTTT | CASSLLGPGELFF
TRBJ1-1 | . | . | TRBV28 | TGTGCCAGCAGTACTCCGACAGGCCCCACTGAAGCTTTCTTT | CASSTPTGPTEAFF
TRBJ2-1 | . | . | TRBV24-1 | TGTGCCACCAGTGATTTGAGTCTAGTACAGTTCTTC | CATSDLSLVQFF
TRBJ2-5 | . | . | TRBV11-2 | TGTGCCAGCAGCTTAGGCCACCCGGGGGAACAAGAGACCCAGTACTTC | CASSLGHPGEQETQYF
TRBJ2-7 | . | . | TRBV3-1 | TGTGCCAGCAGCCAAGGTGGTATGTTCTACGAGCAGTACTTC | CASSQGGMFYEQYF
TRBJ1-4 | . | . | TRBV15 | TGTGCCACCAGCAGAGATCCCGGTTTCAATGAAAAACTGTTTTTT | CATSRDPGFNEKLFF
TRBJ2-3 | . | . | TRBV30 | TGTGCCTGGAGTGTAGGCCAGGGCTCCACAGATACGCAGTATTTT | CAWSVGQGSTDTQYF
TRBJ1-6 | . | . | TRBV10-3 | TGTGCCATCAGTGATCAACTAGGGTCACCCCTCCACTTT | CAISDQLGSPLHF
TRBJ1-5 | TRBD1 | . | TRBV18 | TGTGCCAGCTCACTGGGACAGTCAGGGGATCAGCCCCAGCATTTT | CASSLGQSGDQPQHF
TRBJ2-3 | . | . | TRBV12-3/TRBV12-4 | TGTGCCAGCAGCTTTAGCACAGATACGCAGTATTTT | CASSFSTDTQYF
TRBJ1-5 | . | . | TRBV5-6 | TGTGCCAGCAGCTTGGGACGGAATTACGGTGAGCCCCAGCATTTT | CASSLGRNYGEPQHF
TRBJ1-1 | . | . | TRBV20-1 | TGCAGTGCTGGCGCGGGGGGCGCGAAGACTGAAGCTTTCTTT | CSAGAGGAKTEAFF
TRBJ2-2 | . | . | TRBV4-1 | TGCGCCAGCAGCCAAGAGGGAGGAATCGGGGAGCTGTTTTTT | CASSQEGGIGELFF
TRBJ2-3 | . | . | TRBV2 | TGTGCCAGCAGTAAAGGACAAGCCACAGATACGCAGTATTTT | CASSKGQATDTQYF
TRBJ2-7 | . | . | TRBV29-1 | TGCAGCGTTCGGAGGGACGGACACGAGCAGTACTTC | CSVRRDGHEQYF
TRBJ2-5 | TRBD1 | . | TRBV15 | TGTGCCACCAGCAGAGATCCGACAGGGGTGGAGACCCAGTACTTC | CATSRDPTGVETQYF
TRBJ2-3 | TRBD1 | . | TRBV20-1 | TGCAGTGCTAGAGAAAGGACAGGGGGCACAGATACGCAGTATTTT | CSARERTGGTDTQYF
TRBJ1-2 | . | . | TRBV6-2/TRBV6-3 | TGTGCCAGCAGTTACTCTGACTATGGCTACACCTTC | CASSYSDYGYTF
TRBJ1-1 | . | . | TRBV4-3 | TGCGCCAGCAGCCGTGTAGGGGCAATAATGAACACTGAAGCTTTCTTT | CASSRVGAIMNTEAFF
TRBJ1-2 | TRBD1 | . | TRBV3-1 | TGTGCCAGCAGCCAAGATCTAGGGACAGTTTATGGCTACACCTTC | CASSQDLGTVYGYTF
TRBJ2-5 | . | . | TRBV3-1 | TGTGCCAGCAGCCTGGGAAAACAAGAGACCCAGTACTTC | CASSLGKQETQYF
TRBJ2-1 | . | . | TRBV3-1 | TGTGCCAGCAGCCAAGTGGGGGGTAGTGAGCAGTTCTTC | CASSQVGGSEQFF
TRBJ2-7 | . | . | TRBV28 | TGTGCCAGCAGCGTAGGACGCGAGCAGTACTTC | CASSVGREQYF
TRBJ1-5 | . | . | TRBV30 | TGTGCCTTAAGGGCGTCACCAAATCAGCCCCAGCATTTT | CALRASPNQPQHF
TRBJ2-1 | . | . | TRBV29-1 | TGCAGCGCCGGGACAATCGCCTACAATGAGCAGTTCTTC | CSAGTIAYNEQFF
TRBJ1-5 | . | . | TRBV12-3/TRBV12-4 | TGTGCCAGCAGGGGAGGGGCGGCCAGCAATCAGCCCCAGCATTTT | CASRGGAASNQPQHF
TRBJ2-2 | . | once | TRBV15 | TGTGCCACCAGCAGAGATTACAGGGTGGCCGGGGAGCTGTTTTTT | CATSRDYRVAGELFF
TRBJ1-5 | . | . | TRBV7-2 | TGTGCCAGCAGCTTAGCTGGCGGACTCTTCCAGCCCCAGCATTTT | CASSLAGGLFQPQHF
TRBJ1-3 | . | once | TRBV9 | TGTGCCAGCAGCGTAGAGATGCAGGGCTCTGGAAACACCATATATTTT | CASSVEMQGSGNTIYF
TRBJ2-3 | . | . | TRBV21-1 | TGTGCCAGCAGCAAATGGGCGGGGGGGCCCCCAGATACGCAGTATTTT | CASSKWAGGPPDTQYF
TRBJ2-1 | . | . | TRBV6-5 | TGTGCCAGCAGTTACGTTCTGGATCCACTTCACTCCTACAATGAGCAGTTCTTC | CASSYVLDPLHSYNEQFF
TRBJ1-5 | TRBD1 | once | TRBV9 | TGTGCCAGCAGTGGGGACAGGAGAAATCAGCCCCAGCATTTT | CASSGDRRNQPQHF
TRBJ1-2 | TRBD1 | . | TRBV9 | TGTGCCAGCAGCGTAGAGGAGGGGGCAAACTATGGCTACACCTTC | CASSVEEGANYGYTF
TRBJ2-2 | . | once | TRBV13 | TGTGCCAGCAGCTTTACCGATTTCACCGGGGAGCTGTTTTTT | CASSFTDFTGELFF
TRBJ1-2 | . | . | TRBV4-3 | TGCGCCAGCAGCCAAGAGCAGGGGTCCTACACCTTC | CASSQEQGSYTF
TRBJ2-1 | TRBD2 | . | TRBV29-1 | TGCAGCGTGGGGACTAGCGGGGGGGCCGGCAATGAGCAGTTCTTC | CSVGTSGGAGNEQFF
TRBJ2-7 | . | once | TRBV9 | TGTGCCACCGACTCCCGGGGGAGCTCCTACGAGCAGTACTTC | CATDSRGSSYEQYF
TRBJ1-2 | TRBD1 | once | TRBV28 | TGTGCCAGCAGGACCAGAACAGGGGACTATGGCTACACCTTC | CASRTRTGDYGYTF
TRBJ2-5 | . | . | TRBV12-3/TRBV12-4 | TGTGCCAGCAGTATAAGGGCTGGGGAGACCCAGTACTTC | CASSIRAGETQYF
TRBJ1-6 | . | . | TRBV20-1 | TGCAGTGCTCCGTCCCAGGACATGTTCGATTCACCCCTCCACTTT | CSAPSQDMFDSPLHF
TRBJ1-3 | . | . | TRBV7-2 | TGTGCCAGCAGCTTTGGACCCTCTGGAAACACCATATATTTT | CASSFGPSGNTIYF
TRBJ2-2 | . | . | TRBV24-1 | TGTGCCACCAGTGCACAGAACACCGGGGAGCTGTTTTTT | CATSAQNTGELFF
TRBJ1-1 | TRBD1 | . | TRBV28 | TGTGCCAGCAGGACACAGGGGGCCCCGAACACTGAAGCTTTCTTT | CASRTQGAPNTEAFF
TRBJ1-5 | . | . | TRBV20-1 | TGCAGTGCTCAGAAAGGGGGAGGCAATCAGCCCCAGCATTTT | CSAQKGGGNQPQHF
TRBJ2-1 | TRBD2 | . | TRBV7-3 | TGTGCCAGCAGCTATGGACTAGCGGGAGTCGATGAGCAGTTCTTC | CASSYGLAGVDEQFF
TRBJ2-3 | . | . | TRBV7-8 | TGTGCCAGCAGCTTATACGGGGCTGTTAGCACAGATACGCAGTATTTT | CASSLYGAVSTDTQYF